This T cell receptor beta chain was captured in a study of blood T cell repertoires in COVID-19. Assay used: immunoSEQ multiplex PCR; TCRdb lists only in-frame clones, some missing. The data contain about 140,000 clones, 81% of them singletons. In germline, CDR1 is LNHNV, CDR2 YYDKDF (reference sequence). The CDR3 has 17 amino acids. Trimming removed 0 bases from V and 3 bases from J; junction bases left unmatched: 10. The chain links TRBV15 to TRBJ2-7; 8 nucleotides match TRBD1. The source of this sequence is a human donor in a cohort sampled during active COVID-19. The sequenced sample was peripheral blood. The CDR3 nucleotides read TGTGCCACCAGCAGAGAGACCGCGGGACAGGCGTTCTACGAGCAGTACTTC. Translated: CATSRETAGQAFYEQYF.